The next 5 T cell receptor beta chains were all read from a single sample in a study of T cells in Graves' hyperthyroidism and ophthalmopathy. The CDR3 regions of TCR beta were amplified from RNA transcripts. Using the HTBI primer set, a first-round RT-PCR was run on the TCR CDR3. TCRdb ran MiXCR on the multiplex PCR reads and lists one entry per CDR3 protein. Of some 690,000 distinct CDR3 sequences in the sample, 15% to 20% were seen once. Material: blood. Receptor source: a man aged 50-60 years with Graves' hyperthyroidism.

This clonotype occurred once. The DNA for the CDR3 is TGCAGCGTGGGGACTAGCGGACTCTACGAGCAGTACTTC. Protein: CSVGTSGLYEQYF. The chain couples TRBV29-1 to TRBJ2-7, with 11 positions matching TRBD2. V gave up 6 bases and J gave up 3 bases; unmatched junction bases: 4. CDR3 length: 13 residues. Germline V CDR1 and CDR2: SQVTM, ANQGSEA.

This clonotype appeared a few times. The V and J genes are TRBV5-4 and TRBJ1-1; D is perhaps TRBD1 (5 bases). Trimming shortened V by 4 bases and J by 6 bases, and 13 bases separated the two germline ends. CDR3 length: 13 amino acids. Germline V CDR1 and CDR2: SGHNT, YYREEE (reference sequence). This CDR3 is CASSGDGAPEAFF. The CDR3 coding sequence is TGTGCCAGCAGCGGGGATGGGGCCCCTGAAGCTTTCTTT.

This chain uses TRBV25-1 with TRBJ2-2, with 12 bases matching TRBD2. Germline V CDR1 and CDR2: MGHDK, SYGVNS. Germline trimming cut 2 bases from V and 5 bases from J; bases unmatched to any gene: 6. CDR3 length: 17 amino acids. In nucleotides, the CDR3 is TGTGCCAGCAGTGAACTAGCGGGAGGGCCGTGGACCGGGGAGCTGTTTTTT. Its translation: CASSELAGGPWTGELFF. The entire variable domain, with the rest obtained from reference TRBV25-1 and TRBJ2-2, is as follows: EADIYQTPRYLVIGTGKKITLECSQTMGHDKMYWYQQDPGMELHLIHYSYGVNSTEKGDLSSESTVSRIRTEHFPLTLESARPSHTSQYLCASSELAGGPWTGELFFGEGSRLTVL.

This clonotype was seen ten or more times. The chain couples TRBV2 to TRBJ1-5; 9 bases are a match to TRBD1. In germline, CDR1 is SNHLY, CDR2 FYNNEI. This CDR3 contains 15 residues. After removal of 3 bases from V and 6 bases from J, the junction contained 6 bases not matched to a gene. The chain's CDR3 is CASSEDRGIIQPQHF. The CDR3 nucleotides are TGTGCCAGCAGTGAGGACAGGGGAATTATTCAGCCCCAGCATTTT. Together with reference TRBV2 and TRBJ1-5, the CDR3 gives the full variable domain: EPEVTQTPSHQVTQMGQEVILRCVPISNHLYFYWYRQILGQKVEFLVSFYNNEISEKSEIFDDQFSVERPDGSNFTLKIRSTKLEDSAMYFCASSEDRGIIQPQHFGDGTRLSIL.

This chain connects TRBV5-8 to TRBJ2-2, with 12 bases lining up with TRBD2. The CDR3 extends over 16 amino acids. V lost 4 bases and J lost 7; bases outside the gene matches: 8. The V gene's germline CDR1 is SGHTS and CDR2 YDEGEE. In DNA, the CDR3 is TGTGCCAGCAGCCTCCTAGCGGGAGGGCCTGGCGGGGAGCTGTTTTTT. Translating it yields CASSLLAGGPGGELFF.